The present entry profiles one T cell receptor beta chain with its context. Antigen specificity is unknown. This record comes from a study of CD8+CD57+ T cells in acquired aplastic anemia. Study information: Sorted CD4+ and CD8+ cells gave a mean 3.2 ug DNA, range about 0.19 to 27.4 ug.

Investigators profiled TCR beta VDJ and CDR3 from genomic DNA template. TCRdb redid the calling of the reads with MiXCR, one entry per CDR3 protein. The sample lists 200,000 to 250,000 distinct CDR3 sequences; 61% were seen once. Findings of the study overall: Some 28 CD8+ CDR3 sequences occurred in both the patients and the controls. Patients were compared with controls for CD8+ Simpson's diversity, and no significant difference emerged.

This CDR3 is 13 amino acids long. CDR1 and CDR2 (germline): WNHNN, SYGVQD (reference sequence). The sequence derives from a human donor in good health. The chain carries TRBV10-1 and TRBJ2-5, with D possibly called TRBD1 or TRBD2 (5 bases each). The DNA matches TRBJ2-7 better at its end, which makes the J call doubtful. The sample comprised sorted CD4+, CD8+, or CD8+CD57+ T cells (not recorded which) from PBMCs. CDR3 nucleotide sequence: TGCGCCAGCAGCGCCGGGACCCTCGACGAGCAGTACTTC. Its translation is CASSAGTLDEQYF.